Listed below are T cell receptor beta chains from one sample, sequenced in a study of cytomegalovirus exposure and HLA in healthy donors. Some clones are missing from TCRdb's copy, which holds only in-frame ones; the method was immunoSEQ multiplex PCR. This listing includes about 200,000 clones. Sequencing used PBMCs. The receptors stem from a boy aged 5-17 years in good health and CMV-seronegative. The CDR3 runs from the conserved cysteine through the conserved F or W. D genes are given only for firm matches.

cdr3_aa: CAISEDGTSLYEQYF
cdr3_nt: TGTGCCATCAGTGAGGATGGGACTTCACTCTACGAGCAGTACTTC
v_call: TRBV10-3
j_call: TRBJ2-7
d_call: -

cdr3_aa: CASSLSHNSYNSPLHF
cdr3_nt: TGTGCCAGCAGCTTATCCCACAACTCCTATAATTCACCCCTCCACTTT
v_call: TRBV7-2
j_call: TRBJ1-6
d_call: -

cdr3_aa: CASSFLGGQPQHF
cdr3_nt: TGTGCCAGCAGCTTTCTGGGAGGACAGCCCCAGCATTTT
v_call: TRBV11-2
j_call: TRBJ1-5
d_call: -

cdr3_aa: CATGTGGTEAFF
cdr3_nt: TGTGCCACCGGGACAGGGGGCACTGAAGCTTTCTTT
v_call: TRBV19
j_call: TRBJ1-1
d_call: TRBD1

cdr3_aa: CASTRTWMVDTQYF
cdr3_nt: TGTGCCAGCACTAGGACTTGGATGGTAGATACGCAGTATTTT
v_call: TRBV2
j_call: TRBJ2-3
d_call: -

cdr3_aa: CASSSTGGTEAFF
cdr3_nt: TGCGCCAGCAGCTCGACGGGGGGAACTGAAGCTTTCTTT
v_call: TRBV5-1
j_call: TRBJ1-1
d_call: -

cdr3_aa: CAWSLPGQGSYEQYF
cdr3_nt: TGTGCCTGGAGTCTTCCGGGACAGGGGTCCTACGAGCAGTACTTC
v_call: TRBV30
j_call: TRBJ2-7
d_call: TRBD1

cdr3_aa: CASSHGQGTMGYTF
cdr3_nt: TGCGCCAGCAGCCATGGACAGGGAACGATGGGCTACACCTTC
v_call: TRBV5-1
j_call: TRBJ1-2
d_call: TRBD1

cdr3_aa: CASTPGLARDIQYF
cdr3_nt: TGTGCCAGCACCCCAGGACTAGCGAGGGACATTCAGTACTTC
v_call: TRBV9
j_call: TRBJ2-4
d_call: TRBD2

cdr3_aa: CATSRDRFITGRNYGYTF
cdr3_nt: TGTGCCACCAGCAGAGATCGGTTTATTACAGGGCGTAACTATGGCTACACCTTC
v_call: TRBV15
j_call: TRBJ1-2
d_call: -

cdr3_aa: CASLGQGSISPLHF
cdr3_nt: TGTGCCAGCTTAGGACAGGGTTCCATTTCACCCCTCCACTTT
v_call: TRBV2
j_call: TRBJ1-6
d_call: TRBD1

cdr3_aa: CAWSHRDRDNQPQHF
cdr3_nt: TGTGCCTGGAGCCATAGAGACAGAGACAATCAGCCCCAGCATTTT
v_call: TRBV30
j_call: TRBJ1-5
d_call: -

cdr3_aa: CASSPSGNSYEQYF
cdr3_nt: TGTGCCAGCAGTCCCTCCGGGAATTCCTACGAGCAGTACTTC
v_call: TRBV7-8
j_call: TRBJ2-7
d_call: -

cdr3_aa: CASSLAGFDYEQYF
cdr3_nt: TGTGCCAGCAGCTTGGCCGGGTTTGACTACGAGCAGTACTTC
v_call: TRBV5-5
j_call: TRBJ2-7
d_call: -

cdr3_aa: CASSQGLDNSGQPQHF
cdr3_nt: TGTGCCAGCAGTCAGGGCCTAGACAACTCAGGCCAGCCCCAGCATTTT
v_call: TRBV6-6
j_call: TRBJ1-5
d_call: -

cdr3_aa: CASSVGNGGSPDTQYF
cdr3_nt: TGTGCCAGCAGCGTAGGGAACGGGGGAAGCCCAGATACGCAGTATTTT
v_call: TRBV9
j_call: TRBJ2-3
d_call: -

cdr3_aa: CASSPLDRVNEKLFF
cdr3_nt: TGTGCCAGCAGTCCCCTGGACAGAGTTAATGAAAAACTGTTTTTT
v_call: TRBV27
j_call: TRBJ1-4
d_call: -

cdr3_aa: CASSIGDTATNEKLFF
cdr3_nt: TGTGCCAGTAGTATAGGAGACACCGCAACTAATGAAAAACTGTTTTTT
v_call: TRBV19
j_call: TRBJ1-4
d_call: -

cdr3_aa: CASSLGGQANEKLFF
cdr3_nt: TGTGCTAGCAGCTTAGGCGGACAGGCTAATGAAAAACTGTTTTTT
v_call: TRBV7-7
j_call: TRBJ1-4
d_call: TRBD1

cdr3_aa: CASSSYGNTEAFF
cdr3_nt: TGTGCCAGCAGCTCCTATGGGAACACTGAAGCTTTCTTT
v_call: TRBV7-3
j_call: TRBJ1-1
d_call: -

cdr3_aa: CASSYLGGSNEKLFF
cdr3_nt: TGTGCCAGCAGCTACCTGGGGGGTTCTAATGAAAAACTGTTTTTT
v_call: TRBV9
j_call: TRBJ1-4
d_call: -

cdr3_aa: CASSHSTLGLARDNEQFF
cdr3_nt: TGCGCCAGCAGCCATTCTACCCTGGGACTAGCGAGGGACAATGAGCAGTTCTTC
v_call: TRBV4-1
j_call: TRBJ2-1
d_call: TRBD2

cdr3_aa: CASNRPPTGELFF
cdr3_nt: TGTGCCAGCAACAGACCACCCACCGGGGAGCTGTTTTTT
v_call: TRBV2
j_call: TRBJ2-2
d_call: -

cdr3_aa: CASSLVTSGGYEQYF
cdr3_nt: TGTGCCAGCAGCTTAGTAACTAGCGGGGGATACGAGCAGTACTTC
v_call: TRBV5-6
j_call: TRBJ2-7
d_call: TRBD2

cdr3_aa: CASRADRATEAFF
cdr3_nt: TGTGCCAGCAGAGCGGACAGGGCGACTGAAGCTTTCTTT
v_call: TRBV6-5
j_call: TRBJ1-1
d_call: TRBD1

cdr3_aa: CASSGVPGPQGQETQYF
cdr3_nt: TGCGCCAGCAGCGGAGTACCGGGGCCGCAGGGGCAAGAGACCCAGTACTTC
v_call: TRBV5-1
j_call: TRBJ2-5
d_call: -

cdr3_aa: CASGGIRDTHQPQHF
cdr3_nt: TGTGCCAGCGGGGGAATCCGGGACACCCATCAGCCCCAGCATTTT
v_call: TRBV2
j_call: TRBJ1-5
d_call: -

cdr3_aa: CASSSGLTRTDTQYF
cdr3_nt: TGTGCCAGCAGCTCAGGGCTGACTCGCACAGATACGCAGTATTTT
v_call: TRBV5-6
j_call: TRBJ2-3
d_call: -

cdr3_aa: CASSQSAGPGDQYF
cdr3_nt: TGCGCCAGCAGTCAATCGGCGGGGCCTGGGGATCAGTACTTC
v_call: TRBV23-1
j_call: TRBJ2-4
d_call: -

cdr3_aa: CASSEAGETQYF
cdr3_nt: TGTGCCAGCAGTGAGGCAGGGGAGACCCAGTACTTC
v_call: TRBV11-3
j_call: TRBJ2-5
d_call: -

cdr3_aa: CASSPQGGYEQYF
cdr3_nt: TGTGCCAGCAGCCCCCAAGGGGGCTACGAGCAGTACTTC
v_call: TRBV7-6
j_call: TRBJ2-7
d_call: -

cdr3_aa: CASSQRQGAEAFF
cdr3_nt: TGTGCCAGCAGCCAACGGCAGGGGGCTGAAGCTTTCTTT
v_call: TRBV7-3
j_call: TRBJ1-1
d_call: TRBD1

cdr3_aa: CAISETLGQAGLLSSYEQYF
cdr3_nt: TGTGCCATCAGTGAGACCCTCGGACAGGCCGGTCTCCTTAGCTCCTACGAGCAGTACTTC
v_call: TRBV10-3
j_call: TRBJ2-7
d_call: TRBD1

cdr3_aa: CAGRGRDEKLFF
cdr3_nt: TGTGCCGGAAGGGGCCGGGATGAAAAACTGTTTTTT
v_call: TRBV19
j_call: TRBJ1-4
d_call: -

cdr3_aa: CASSNTGTGVPLHF
cdr3_nt: TGTGCCAGCAGCAACACCGGGACAGGGGTCCCCCTCCACTTT
v_call: TRBV9
j_call: TRBJ1-6
d_call: TRBD1

cdr3_aa: CASSFGRGQGKNGYTF
cdr3_nt: TGTGCCAGCAGCTTTGGGCGGGGACAGGGTAAGAATGGCTACACCTTC
v_call: TRBV27
j_call: TRBJ1-2
d_call: TRBD1

cdr3_aa: CASSHIQGQYGYTF
cdr3_nt: TGTGCCAGCAGCCACATACAGGGACAATATGGCTACACCTTC
v_call: TRBV14
j_call: TRBJ1-2
d_call: -

cdr3_aa: CASSSQAGMNTEAFF
cdr3_nt: TGTGCCAGCAGTTCCCAAGCAGGGATGAACACTGAAGCTTTCTTT
v_call: TRBV6-1
j_call: TRBJ1-1
d_call: -

cdr3_aa: CSVQRGSTEAFF
cdr3_nt: TGCAGCGTTCAAAGGGGGTCCACTGAAGCTTTCTTT
v_call: TRBV29-1
j_call: TRBJ1-1
d_call: -

cdr3_aa: CASSPVQGIPYGYTF
cdr3_nt: TGCGCCAGCAGCCCTGTACAGGGTATCCCCTATGGCTACACCTTC
v_call: TRBV4-3
j_call: TRBJ1-2
d_call: -

cdr3_aa: CASSQPRGPLGGYTF
cdr3_nt: TGTGCCAGCAGCCAGCCCAGGGGGCCTTTGGGTGGCTACACCTTC
v_call: TRBV11-2
j_call: TRBJ1-2
d_call: TRBD1

cdr3_aa: CASSQREGMPEAFF
cdr3_nt: TGCGCCAGCAGCCAGAGGGAGGGAATGCCTGAAGCTTTCTTT
v_call: TRBV4-1
j_call: TRBJ1-1
d_call: -

cdr3_aa: CASSEWPFGQGASDNEQFF
cdr3_nt: TGTGCCAGCAGTGAATGGCCCTTCGGACAGGGGGCATCAGACAATGAGCAGTTCTTC
v_call: TRBV2
j_call: TRBJ2-1
d_call: TRBD1

cdr3_aa: CASSFRVMGYNEQFF
cdr3_nt: TGTGCCAGCAGCTTTCGGGTTATGGGCTACAATGAGCAGTTCTTC
v_call: TRBV7-6
j_call: TRBJ2-1
d_call: -

cdr3_aa: CASSQTGTVETQYF
cdr3_nt: TGCGCCAGCAGCCAGACAGGGACGGTGGAGACCCAGTACTTC
v_call: TRBV4-1
j_call: TRBJ2-5
d_call: TRBD1

cdr3_aa: CASSLDSETQYF
cdr3_nt: TGTGCCAGCAGCTTGGACTCCGAGACCCAGTACTTC
v_call: TRBV5-8
j_call: TRBJ2-5
d_call: -

cdr3_aa: CASSEQGMGNSPLHF
cdr3_nt: TGTGCCAGCAGTGAGCAGGGGATGGGGAATTCACCCCTCCACTTT
v_call: TRBV2
j_call: TRBJ1-6
d_call: -

cdr3_aa: CASSPVGGGSDTQYF
cdr3_nt: TGTGCCAGCAGCCCCGTGGGCGGGGGTAGTGATACGCAGTATTTT
v_call: TRBV7-6
j_call: TRBJ2-3
d_call: TRBD2

cdr3_aa: CASSPEPGLVTHEQYF
cdr3_nt: TGTGCCAGCAGCCCAGAGCCCGGACTAGTTACCCACGAGCAGTACTTC
v_call: TRBV9
j_call: TRBJ2-7
d_call: TRBD2

cdr3_aa: CASPTAGDHPFLNTEAFF
cdr3_nt: TGTGCCAGCCCAACAGCGGGGGACCACCCCTTCCTGAACACTGAAGCTTTCTTT
v_call: TRBV28
j_call: TRBJ1-1
d_call: -

cdr3_aa: CASTRTGLNTEAFF
cdr3_nt: TGTGCCAGTACTCGGACAGGGCTGAACACTGAAGCTTTCTTT
v_call: TRBV19
j_call: TRBJ1-1
d_call: TRBD1